This TCR beta chain was found in a study of cytomegalovirus exposure and HLA in healthy donors. Judged by abundance, this clone is medium-sized. This PCR relied on a set of 60 Vbeta primers and 13 Jbeta primers. Produced via immunoSEQ multiplex PCR; TCRdb's table is partial and in-frame only. The repertoire holds some 130,000 clones, with roughly four fifths as singletons. This receptor was obtained from a female donor in good health and CMV-seropositive. The sequenced sample was PBMCs.

Here the CDR3 DNA reads TGTGCCAGCAGTTACCGCGGGGGTTCCTACAATGAGCAGTTCTTC. Residues: CASSYRGGSYNEQFF. The V gene is TRBV27, the J gene TRBJ2-1, with 7 bases lining up with TRBD2. CDR3 length: 15 residues. Germline values: CDR1 MNHEY, CDR2 SMNVEV (reference sequence). The ends lost 4 bases at V and 1 base at J; junction bases unmatched: 4.